These 29 T cell receptor beta chains share one sample of origin, sequenced in a study of cytomegalovirus exposure and HLA in healthy donors. The PCR made use of 60 Vbeta and 13 Jbeta primers. The method was immunoSEQ multiplex PCR; TCRdb's version includes in-frame clones alone and lacks a portion of them. The data hold about 86,000 clones, with about two thirds observed a single time. Sample: PBMCs. The receptors were sampled from a man aged 55 to 70 in good health and CMV-seronegative.

The V call is TRBV11-2, the J call TRBJ1-1, with D tentatively TRBD1 (5 bases). Germline CDR1 reads SGHAT; CDR2 reads FQNNGV. V was clipped by 1 base and J by 6 bases, with 21 bases between them. The CDR3 is made up of 17 amino acids. The CDR3 DNA follows: TGTGCCAGCAGCTTAGGGACCTGGGGCAGGGAAATAGCTGAAGCTTTCTTT. Residues: CASSLGTWGREIAEAFF.

The chain employs TRBV7-9 and TRBJ1-4; 7 bases line up with TRBD1. CDR3 length: 14 amino acids. Trimming removed 5 bases from V and 8 bases from J; junction bases left unmatched: 8. CDR1 and CDR2 (germline): SEHNR, FQNEAQ (reference sequence). DNA for the CDR3: TGTGCCAGCAGCCGGGACAGTGTGGAGGAAAAACTGTTTTTT. Translation gives CASSRDSVEEKLFF.

The chain is built from TRBV7-9 and TRBJ1-2; possible D gene TRBD1, 5 bases. V lost 5 bases and J 8 bases, leaving 12 bases between the germline ends. The length of the CDR3 is 12 residues. Germline loops: CDR1 SEHNR, CDR2 FQNEAQ (reference sequence). CDR3 region: CASSPGGYGYTF. The CDR3 DNA reads as TGTGCCAGCAGCCCGGGGGGATACGGCTACACCTTC.

The CDR3 loop reads CASSPPGTGELFF. The DNA of the CDR3 is TGTGCCAGCAGCCCCCCAGGTACCGGGGAGCTGTTTTTT. The rearrangement joins TRBV7-2 to TRBJ2-2, with unresolved D. CDR1 is SGHTA, CDR2 FQGNSA, per germline. The CDR3 is 13 amino acids. With 5 bases removed from V and 5 bases from J, the gap between germline ends came to 9 bases.

This chain uses TRBV5-1 with TRBJ1-1, with 9 bases that match TRBD1. The germline V gene has CDR1 SGHRS and CDR2 YFSETQ. This CDR3 region has 15 residues. Losses at the gene ends were 1 base for V and 5 bases for J; bases not matched to a gene: 6. CDR3 residues: CASSLRTGEITEAFF. The CDR3 DNA reads as TGCGCCAGCAGCTTGAGGACAGGGGAAATAACTGAAGCTTTCTTT.

The chain couples TRBV4-1 to TRBJ2-2; D may be TRBD2 (5 bases). In germline, CDR1 is MGHRA, CDR2 YSYEKL. V dropped 2 bases and J dropped 8 bases, with 15 bases sitting between them. The CDR3 has 15 amino acids. The CDR3 nucleotides are TGCGCCAGCAGCCAATCTGACTATTCAACAGGGGAGCTGTTTTTT. It yields the protein CASSQSDYSTGELFF.

The rearrangement joins TRBV11-3 to TRBJ2-2; 7 nucleotides align to TRBD2. The trim removed 5 bases at V and 6 bases at J, leaving 3 bases unmatched. This CDR3 has 13 amino acids. Germline CDR1 is SGHNT and CDR2 is YENEEA. DNA of the CDR3: TGTGCCAGCAGCGAGACTAGCCCCGGGGAGCTGTTTTTT. Its protein product is CASSETSPGELFF.

There are a few counts of this clone. This CDR3 is also generated by other DNA sequences in the sample. CDR3 protein: CASSYSDRGYEQYF. CDR3 DNA sequence: TGTGCCAGCAGTTATTCGGACAGGGGCTACGAGCAGTACTTC. This chain joins TRBV6-5 and TRBJ2-7; 9 bases match TRBD1. Germline lookup yields CDR1 MNHEY and CDR2 SVGAGI. After removal of 3 bases from V and 3 bases from J, the junction contained 3 bases not matched to a gene. This CDR3 has 14 residues.

The genes are TRBV28 and TRBJ2-1; TRBD2 matches 10 bases. With V trimmed by 6 bases and J by 7 bases, 9 bases remained unmatched. The CDR3 totals 15 residues. Germline CDR1 MDHEN, CDR2 SYDVKM. Here the CDR3 DNA reads TGTGCCAGCAGAATCCTAGCGGGAGTAAGGAATGAGCAGTTCTTC. Translation: CASRILAGVRNEQFF.

This chain links TRBV30 with TRBJ1-1; D might be TRBD1 (5 bases). V lost 4 bases, J lost 4 bases, and 19 bases lay in between. Looked up from germline, CDR1 is GTSNPN and CDR2 is SVGIG (reference sequence). This CDR3 contains 15 residues. The CDR3 DNA reads TGTGCCTGGACCTTCTCCGGGGGGTCAGGCACTGAAGCTTTCTTT. It is translated as CAWTFSGGSGTEAFF.

The genes are TRBV7-2 and TRBJ1-6, with 8 bases matching TRBD1. Germline V CDR1 and CDR2: SGHTA, FQGNSA. There are 16 residues in the CDR3. V shed 5 bases, J shed 7 bases, and the junction held 10 bases outside the gene matches. The CDR3 bases are TGTGCCAGCAGCCCCCGGACAGGGCGCATCAATTCACCCCTCCACTTT. This sequence encodes CASSPRTGRINSPLHF. Full variable domain (missing parts from reference TRBV7-2 and TRBJ1-6): GAGVSQSPSNKVTEKGKDVELRCDPISGHTALYWYRQSLGQGLEFLIYFQGNSAPDKSGLPSDRFSAERTGGSVSTLTIQRTQQEDSAVYLCASSPRTGRINSPLHFGNGTRLTVT.

The genes are TRBV4-1 and TRBJ2-1, with D hard to call. V was pared by 2 bases and J by 9 bases, with 8 bases between. The length of the CDR3 is 12 residues. Germline CDR1 and CDR2: MGHRA and YSYEKL. CDR3 DNA: TGCGCCAGCAGCCAAAAGGAGAGTGAGCAGTTCTTC. Translating gives CASSQKESEQFF.

The rearrangement links TRBV7-2 to TRBJ2-5; possible D gene TRBD2, 7 bases. Germline V gene sequence: CDR1 SGHTA, CDR2 FQGNSA. V was trimmed by 6 bases and J by 5 bases, leaving 16 bases between them. This CDR3 is 14 amino acids long. The CDR3 sequence: CASRWGGGGETQYF. The CDR3, as DNA: TGTGCCAGCAGATGGGGCGGGGGCGGGGAGACCCAGTACTTC.

V usage is TRBV7-2 and J usage is TRBJ1-5, with 9 bases matching TRBD1. Germline V gene sequence: CDR1 SGHTA, CDR2 FQGNSA. CDR3 length equals 15 residues. V lost 3 bases, J lost 4 bases, and 4 bases stayed unmatched. CDR3 nucleotides: TGTGCCAGCAGCTTTGACGGACAGGGGAATCAGCCCCAGCATTTT. It encodes CASSFDGQGNQPQHF. Full variable domain (missing parts from reference TRBV7-2 and TRBJ1-5): GAGVSQSPSNKVTEKGKDVELRCDPISGHTALYWYRQSLGQGLEFLIYFQGNSAPDKSGLPSDRFSAERTGGSVSTLTIQRTQQEDSAVYLCASSFDGQGNQPQHFGDGTRLSIL.

This chain connects TRBV11-2 to TRBJ2-3; TRBD1 matches at 8 bases. From germline, CDR1 is SGHAT and CDR2 FQNNGV. The junction had 7 bases not matched to a gene; V was cut back by 5 bases and J by 6 bases. The CDR3 consists of 14 residues. The CDR3 reads CASSPAGGADTQYF. Written as DNA, the CDR3 is TGTGCCAGCAGCCCCGCAGGGGGCGCGGATACGCAGTATTTT.

The J gene is TRBJ1-2, the V gene TRBV4-1, with D tentatively TRBD1 (5 bases). V gave up 1 base and J gave up 9 bases, with 18 bases separating them. The CDR3 covers 15 residues. The germline V gene has CDR1 MGHRA and CDR2 YSYEKL. CDR3 DNA sequence: TGCGCCAGCAGCCAAGCCCGGACACTACAGGAGCGCTACACCTTC. Protein sequence: CASSQARTLQERYTF.

This clone was seen only once. The gene calls are TRBV19 and TRBJ2-5, with 8 bases aligning to TRBD1. Germline CDR1 is LNHDA and CDR2 is SQIVND (reference sequence). There are 13 residues in the CDR3. The J segment lost 4 bases and the V segment lost 6 bases, leaving 4 bases of the junction unmatched. The DNA for the CDR3 is TGTGCCAGTAGACAGGGGGTGGGAGAGACCCAGTACTTC. Translating it yields CASRQGVGETQYF.

The chain employs TRBV7-9 and TRBJ1-1; 8 bases match TRBD1. V shed 5 bases, J shed 1 base, and the junction held 3 bases outside the gene matches. Germline-derived CDR1 and CDR2 are SEHNR and FQNEAQ (reference sequence). The CDR3 covers 14 residues. The DNA of the CDR3 is TGTGCCAGCAGCGGAGGGACAGGGAACACTGAAGCTTTCTTT. This gives the protein CASSGGTGNTEAFF.

V usage is TRBV10-1 and J usage is TRBJ1-1, with D perhaps matching TRBD1 (6 bases). The V end was cut by 7 bases, the J end by 3 bases, with 12 bases between. The CDR3 has 13 amino acids. CDR1 and CDR2 from the germline V gene are WNHNN and SYGVQD (reference sequence). The CDR3 DNA reads TGCGCCAGCACCAGGGGTCTGGACACTGAAGCTTTCTTT. It translates to CASTRGLDTEAFF.

CDR3: CASSLAGGGTEAFF. The CDR3 DNA reads as TGTGCCAGCAGCTTAGCAGGGGGTGGCACTGAAGCTTTCTTT. This chain uses TRBV7-9 with TRBJ1-1; possible D gene TRBD1, 6 bases. Germline CDR1 SEHNR, CDR2 FQNEAQ (reference sequence). Trimming stripped 0 bases from V and 4 bases from J, with 9 bases between. CDR3 length: 14 amino acids.

V usage is TRBV6-1 and J usage is TRBJ2-3; 10 nucleotides agree with TRBD2. Trimming removed 6 bases from V and 5 bases from J; junction bases left unmatched: 5. Germline-derived CDR1 and CDR2 are MNHNS and SASEGT. The CDR3 is 14 amino acids. DNA for the CDR3: TGTGCCAGCAGGACAGCGGGGGGGCTAGATACGCAGTATTTT. Translated, it gives CASRTAGGLDTQYF.

This clone was picked up a small number of times. The V gene is TRBV30, the J gene TRBJ1-1, with TRBD1 matching over 7 bases. CDR3 length: 12 residues. V was clipped by 7 bases and J by 0 bases; unmatched bases: 2. Looked up from germline, CDR1 is GTSNPN and CDR2 is SVGIG (reference sequence). Written as DNA, the CDR3 is TGTGCCTCGACAGGGCTGAACACTGAAGCTTTCTTT. Encoded protein: CASTGLNTEAFF.

CDR3 sequence (DNA): TGCGCCAGCTCGAGCACAGATACGCAGTATTTT. This encodes CASSSTDTQYF. V gene TRBV10-2 combines with J gene TRBJ2-3; the D is unclear. The CDR3 runs to 11 residues. Germline lookup yields CDR1 WSHSY and CDR2 SAAADI. V dropped 8 bases and J dropped 0 bases, with 3 bases sitting between them.

The chain employs TRBV5-1 and TRBJ2-7; TRBD1 is a possible D gene (5 bases). Germline CDR1 and CDR2: SGHRS and YFSETQ. The CDR3 extends over 15 amino acids. The ends were cut back, 5 bases at V and 0 bases at J, with 15 bases in the middle. CDR3 nucleotides: TGCGCCAGCAGGTCCACGAGACAGCACTCCTACGAGCAGTACTTC. This encodes CASRSTRQHSYEQYF.

The J gene is TRBJ1-6, the V gene TRBV9; D call uncertain. Germline assignment: CDR1 SGDLS and CDR2 YYNGEE. CDR3 length equals 15 residues. V lost 4 bases, J lost 7 bases, and 15 bases lay in between. This chain's CDR3 is CASSPRDQRNSPLHF. The CDR3 DNA reads as TGTGCCAGCAGCCCTCGAGACCAGAGGAATTCACCCCTCCACTTT. The full variable domain, with the rest looked up from reference TRBV9 and TRBJ1-6, is DSGVTQTPKHLITATGQRVTLRCSPRSGDLSVYWYQQSLDQGLQFLIQYYNGEERAKGNILERFSAQQFPDLHSELNLSSLELGDSALYFCASSPRDQRNSPLHFGNGTRLTVT.

This chain connects TRBV10-1 to TRBJ2-1; D may be TRBD2 (5 bases). Germline CDR1 and CDR2: WNHNN and SYGVQD (reference sequence). V was cut by 2 bases and J by 3 bases, with 11 bases left in between. The CDR3 extends over 15 amino acids. CDR3 in amino acids: CASSELAPNYNEQFF. Here the CDR3 DNA reads TGCGCCAGCAGTGAGCTAGCTCCCAACTACAATGAGCAGTTCTTC.

V usage is TRBV1 and J usage is TRBJ1-2; TRBD1 is taken as the D call from the table, unchecked against the DNA. TRBV1 is flagged as a pseudogene. This CDR3 comprises 15 residues. The CDR3 loop is CTSSQDRGNHYGYTF. Written as DNA, the CDR3 is TGCACCAGCAGCCAAGATAGGGGGAACCACTATGGCTACACCTTC.

This sequence joins TRBV7-9 and TRBJ2-1; TRBD2 matches 10 bases. The CDR3 totals 15 residues. Germline V gene data show CDR1 as SEHNR and CDR2 as FQNEAQ (reference sequence). With V trimmed by 5 bases and J by 8 bases, 9 bases remained unmatched. In DNA form, the CDR3 reads TGTGCCAGCAGCCCCATAGCGGGAGGTGTCGATGAGCAGTTCTTC. Translating it yields CASSPIAGGVDEQFF.

This sequence joins TRBV18 and TRBJ2-7, with D perhaps matching TRBD2 (6 bases). CDR1 is KGHSH and CDR2 is LQKENI in the germline V gene. V was clipped by 3 bases and J by 4 bases, with 10 bases between them. The CDR3 sequence is 13 residues long. CDR3 loop: CASSPPGGYEQYF. As DNA, the CDR3 is TGTGCCAGCTCACCTCCAGGAGGGTACGAGCAGTACTTC.